The 32 T cell receptor beta chains below were found in one sample sequenced in a study of shared clonotypes between healthy human individuals. The table came from immunoSEQ multiplex PCR; TCRdb's copy has only in-frame clones and leaves some out. Of roughly 660,000 clones detected, less than 95% appear once; the ten largest clones hold about 33%. The sequenced sample consisted of memory CD8+ T cells from PBMCs. Regarding subset: CD45RO+ cells pooled with CCR7-negative TemRA cells. These TCRs come from a man in his late teens or twenties in good health. Some clones in this sample may be carry-over from other donors' samples.

The chain carries TRBV2 and TRBJ2-1; D is perhaps TRBD1 (6 bases). The ends were cut back, 8 bases at V and 14 bases at J, with 10 bases in the middle. The germline V gene encodes CDR1 SNHLY and CDR2 FYNNEI. The CDR3 extends over 9 amino acids. CDR3 coding DNA: TGTGCCAGCGGGACATGGGAGTTCTTC. Translated: CASGTWEFF.

The rearrangement links TRBV5-6 to TRBJ2-7, with TRBD1 as a possible D gene (6 bases). The CDR3 is made up of 15 amino acids. Germline lookup yields CDR1 SGHDT and CDR2 YYEEEE. Trimming left V 4 bases short and J 1 base short, with 15 bases between. CDR3 sequence reads: CASSLGTQPSYEQYF. The DNA for the CDR3 is TGTGCCAGCAGCCTGGGGACACAGCCATCCTACGAGCAGTACTTC. The full variable domain, rest sourced from reference TRBV5-6 and TRBJ2-7, is DAGVTQSPTHLIKTRGQQVTLRCSPKSGHDTVSWYQQALGQGPQFIFQYYEEEERQRGNFPDRFSGHQFPNYSSELNVNALLLGDSALYLCASSLGTQPSYEQYFGPGTRLTVT.

The chain combines TRBV6-5 with TRBJ2-3, with unresolved D. The CDR3 extends over 14 amino acids. Trimming shortened V by 2 bases and J by 1 base, and 7 bases separated the two germline ends. CDR1 is MNHEY, CDR2 SVGAGI, per germline. The CDR3 DNA sequence: TGTGCCAGCAGTTACGCGTACCGCACAGATACGCAGTATTTT. As protein: CASSYAYRTDTQYF.

The V gene is TRBV4-1, the J gene TRBJ2-1, with 11 positions matching TRBD2. The J segment lost 7 bases and the V segment lost 3 bases, leaving 8 bases of the junction unmatched. Germline assignment: CDR1 MGHRA and CDR2 YSYEKL. This CDR3 comprises 16 residues. This CDR3 is CASSQPGGLAANEQFF. The CDR3 nucleotides are TGCGCCAGCAGCCAGCCCGGGGGACTAGCGGCTAATGAGCAGTTCTTC.

This clone has only one observation. The CDR3, as DNA: TGTGCCAGCGGACAGGGGGCGAATCAGCCCCAGCATTTT. As protein: CASGQGANQPQHF. The genes are TRBV7-8 and TRBJ1-5, with 11 bases identical to TRBD1. V lost 8 bases and J lost 4; bases outside the gene matches: 1. Germline CDR1 is SGHVS and CDR2 is FQNEAQ. The CDR3 extends over 13 amino acids.

The chain is built from TRBV5-5 and TRBJ2-3, with unresolved D. CDR1 is SGHKS, CDR2 YYEKEE, per germline (reference sequence). V lost 4 bases, J lost 0 bases, and 12 bases lay in between. CDR3 size: 15 residues. CDR3 bases: TGTGCCAGCAGCGACCTAATCTCTAGCACAGATACGCAGTATTTT. Translating it yields CASSDLISSTDTQYF.

This chain joins TRBV30 and TRBJ1-4; the match to TRBD1 covers 12 bases. The CDR3 runs 16 residues. The ends lost 1 base at V and 2 bases at J; junction bases unmatched: 2. Germline V gene lookup returns CDR1 GTSNPN and CDR2 SVGIG (reference sequence). The CDR3 sequence: CAWSGDRGPTNEKLFF. The CDR3 region has the DNA TGTGCCTGGAGTGGGGACAGGGGGCCTACTAATGAAAAACTGTTTTTT.

The rearrangement joins TRBV6-5 to TRBJ1-1; 10 bases match TRBD1. Germline CDR1 reads MNHEY; CDR2 reads SVGAGI. The CDR3 has 14 residues. V shed 4 bases and J 6 bases; nucleotides not matched to a gene: 5. CDR3 amino acids: CASSSIGTGAEAFF. In DNA, the CDR3 is TGTGCCAGCAGTTCCATTGGGACAGGGGCTGAAGCTTTCTTT.

This clone has a single count. The rearrangement links TRBV25-1 to TRBJ2-3; 7 bases line up with TRBD2. Trimming removed 1 base from V and 4 bases from J; junction bases left unmatched: 5. This CDR3 contains 15 residues. Per the germline V gene, CDR1 is MGHDK and CDR2 is SYGVNS. The CDR3 sequence is CASSEFGGSADTQYF. In DNA, the CDR3 is TGTGCCAGCAGTGAATTTGGCGGGAGCGCAGATACGCAGTATTTT.

V is TRBV5-1 and J is TRBJ2-7, with 12 bases identical to TRBD2. Trimming at V came to 1 base and at J to 0 bases, leaving 5 bases not matched to a gene. This CDR3 spans 17 amino acids. The V gene's germline CDR1 is SGHRS and CDR2 YFSETQ. This CDR3 is CASSLRGLAGSSYEQYF. Here the CDR3 DNA reads TGCGCCAGCAGCTTGCGTGGACTAGCGGGGAGCTCCTACGAGCAGTACTTC. Full variable domain (missing parts from reference TRBV5-1 and TRBJ2-7): KAGVTQTPRYLIKTRGQQVTLSCSPISGHRSVSWYQQTPGQGLQFLFEYFSETQRNKGNFPGRFSGRQFSNSRSEMNVSTLELGDSALYLCASSLRGLAGSSYEQYFGPGTRLTVT.

The rearrangement links TRBV10-3 to TRBJ2-5; D is ambiguous. Germline V lookup: CDR1 ENHRY, CDR2 SYGVKD. With 6 bases removed from V and 4 bases from J, the gap between germline ends came to 12 bases. The CDR3 totals 13 residues. The chain's CDR3 is CAIRSPSTETQYF. The CDR3 DNA sequence: TGTGCCATCAGATCACCTTCTACAGAGACCCAGTACTTC.

The rearrangement joins TRBV27 to TRBJ1-5; 12 nucleotides agree with TRBD1. CDR3 length: 16 amino acids. The V gene's germline CDR1 is MNHEY and CDR2 SMNVEV (reference sequence). Trimming removed 5 bases from V and 7 bases from J; junction bases left unmatched: 9. The CDR3 reads CASSPRGQGAEQPQHF. As DNA, the CDR3 is TGTGCCAGCAGTCCTAGGGGACAGGGGGCTGAACAGCCCCAGCATTTT.

A few counts support this clone. V gene TRBV6-5 combines with J gene TRBJ2-7; either TRBD1 or TRBD2 may fit D (7 bases each). This CDR3 is 14 amino acids long. Trimming stripped 5 bases from V and 4 bases from J, with 15 bases between. CDR1 and CDR2 from the germline V gene are MNHEY and SVGAGI. This CDR3 reads CASSGRGLVYEQYF. CDR3 DNA: TGTGCCAGCAGTGGGAGGGGGCTGGTGTACGAGCAGTACTTC.

J is TRBJ2-3 and V is TRBV9; perhaps TRBD2 as D (7 bases). The CDR3 loop spans 17 amino acids. Trimming left V 4 bases short and J 5 bases short, with 23 bases between. The V gene's germline CDR1 is SGDLS and CDR2 YYNGEE. CDR3 nucleotides: TGTGCCAGCAGCTCTCGGACAGACAGCGGGACTGTAGATACGCAGTATTTT. Translated, it gives CASSSRTDSGTVDTQYF.

The V gene is TRBV7-2, the J gene TRBJ2-3; TRBD2 is a possible D gene (6 bases). The ends were cut back, 5 bases at V and 1 base at J, with 10 bases in the middle. Germline lookup yields CDR1 SGHTA and CDR2 FQGNSA. The CDR3 has 14 amino acids. The CDR3 DNA follows: TGTGCCAGCAGCGGGGGGTATGGCACAGATACGCAGTATTTT. Residues: CASSGGYGTDTQYF.

In this sample, this clone turned up once. V usage is TRBV4-3 and J usage is TRBJ2-1; the match to TRBD2 covers 10 bases. There are 15 residues in the CDR3. Per germline, CDR1 LGHNA and CDR2 YSLEER. V was clipped by 4 bases and J by 4 bases; unmatched bases: 4. The CDR3, as DNA: TGCGCCAGCAGCCGCGGACTAGCGGAATACAATGAGCAGTTCTTC. It specifies CASSRGLAEYNEQFF.

J is TRBJ2-7 and V is TRBV4-1; 7 bases are shared with TRBD2. Germline V gene lookup returns CDR1 MGHRA and CDR2 YSYEKL. V was clipped by 0 bases and J by 3 bases; unmatched bases: 8. The CDR3 has 16 residues. In nucleotides, the CDR3 is TGCGCCAGCAGCCAAGAGGGGCGGGAGTATCGCTACGAGCAGTACTTC. It codes for CASSQEGREYRYEQYF.

The rearrangement uses TRBV7-9 and TRBJ2-2; 7 bases map to TRBD2. This CDR3 comprises 15 residues. Germline lookup yields CDR1 SEHNR and CDR2 FQNEAQ (reference sequence). The V and J ends lost 10 bases and 0 bases, in that order; junction bases with no gene match: 8. CDR3 loop: CATQLAQANTGELFF. For the CDR3, the DNA is TGTGCCACCCAACTAGCGCAAGCGAACACCGGGGAGCTGTTTTTT. The complete variable domain, with remaining parts taken from reference TRBV7-9 and TRBJ2-2, reads DTGVSQNPRHKITKRGQNVTFRCDPISEHNRLYWYRQTLGQGPEFLTYFQNEAQLEKSRLLSDRFSAERPKGSFSTLEIQRTEQGDSAMYLCATQLAQANTGELFFGEGSRLTVL.

CDR3 protein: CASSGRVSGGETDTQYF. The CDR3 DNA reads as TGTGCCAGCAGCGGAAGAGTTAGCGGGGGAGAGACAGATACGCAGTATTTT. V gene TRBV13 combines with J gene TRBJ2-3; TRBD2 matches 9 bases. This CDR3 is built from 17 residues. The ends lost 5 bases at V and 3 bases at J; junction bases unmatched: 12. Germline-derived CDR1 and CDR2 are PRHDT and FYEKMQ (reference sequence).

Concerning this clone itself: The sample holds other DNA sequences that translate to the same CDR3. The chain joins TRBV5-1 to TRBJ2-7; D may correspond to TRBD1 or TRBD2 (5 bases each). V was pared by 4 bases and J by 4 bases, with 9 bases between. Per the germline V gene, CDR1 is SGHRS and CDR2 is YFSETQ. CDR3 length: 12 residues. CDR3 sequence reads: CASSRGDYEQYF. CDR3 coding DNA: TGCGCCAGCAGCCGGGGCGATTACGAGCAGTACTTC.

The V call is TRBV27, the J call TRBJ2-1; D is perhaps TRBD2 (5 bases). Between the trimmed V and J ends, which lost 5 bases and 7 bases, there was a span of 15 bases. The CDR3 contains 14 residues. CDR1 and CDR2 from the germline V gene are MNHEY and SMNVEV (reference sequence). The DNA for the CDR3 is TGTGCCAGCAGTCCCTCCCTACTAGAGAATGAGCAGTTCTTC. This translates into CASSPSLLENEQFF.

This clone has a single count. V gene TRBV7-3 combines with J gene TRBJ2-1, with D unclear. Germline V gene sequence: CDR1 SGHTA, CDR2 FQGTGA. V lost 2 bases and J lost 2, with 10 bases in between. The CDR3 runs 15 residues. CDR3 sequence: CASSLGYHPYNEQFF. DNA of the CDR3: TGTGCCAGCAGCTTAGGCTACCATCCCTACAATGAGCAGTTCTTC.

This chain connects TRBV5-1 to TRBJ2-7, with D perhaps TRBD1 or TRBD2 (5 bases each). Trimming shortened V by 2 bases and J by 5 bases, and 8 bases separated the two germline ends. Per germline, CDR1 SGHRS and CDR2 YFSETQ. This CDR3 is 12 amino acids long. The DNA of the CDR3 is TGCGCCAGCAGCTTCTGGGGGAACGAGCAGTACTTC. Translation: CASSFWGNEQYF. The whole variable domain, remainder taken from reference TRBV5-1 and TRBJ2-7, is KAGVTQTPRYLIKTRGQQVTLSCSPISGHRSVSWYQQTPGQGLQFLFEYFSETQRNKGNFPGRFSGRQFSNSRSEMNVSTLELGDSALYLCASSFWGNEQYFGPGTRLTVT.

On this clone itself: Additional DNA sequences in this sample encode the identical CDR3. The J gene is TRBJ1-3, the V gene TRBV9; D call uncertain. Trimming cost V 0 bases and J 0 bases, with 4 bases left between them. The CDR3 is 14 amino acids. Germline CDR1 reads SGDLS; CDR2 reads YYNGEE. CDR3 region: CASSVGSSGNTIYF. The CDR3 region has the DNA TGTGCCAGCAGCGTAGGGTCCTCTGGAAACACCATATATTTT.

The chain carries TRBV28 and TRBJ2-7, with no clear D. Germline loops: CDR1 MDHEN, CDR2 SYDVKM. This CDR3 is 13 amino acids long. The V and J ends lost 6 bases and 5 bases respectively, with 14 bases between them. The DNA for the CDR3 is TGTGCCAGCAGCCAAACCGGCCGGGACGAGCAGTACTTC. It yields the protein CASSQTGRDEQYF.

The chain recombines TRBV6-5 with TRBJ2-7; 8 nucleotides align to TRBD2. Germline CDR1 and CDR2: MNHEY and SVGAGI. Trimming cost V 10 bases and J 2 bases; bases outside gene matches: 7. The CDR3 contains 13 residues. The CDR3 sequence is CAIREGATYEQYF. In DNA form, the CDR3 reads TGTGCCATCCGGGAGGGAGCTACCTACGAGCAGTACTTC.

This clone was seen once. CDR3 coding DNA: TGTGCCAGCAGTTTTGGACGGACCGGGGAGCTGTTTTTT. It yields the protein CASSFGRTGELFF. This rearrangement joins TRBV27 to TRBJ2-2; D ambiguous. The CDR3 extends over 13 amino acids. The V end was cut by 3 bases, the J end by 5 bases, with 7 bases between. Germline V gene data show CDR1 as MNHEY and CDR2 as SMNVEV (reference sequence).

This clone was detected a few times. The CDR3 sequence is CASRSTGSAYEQYF. As DNA, the CDR3 is TGTGCCAGCAGGTCGACAGGGTCGGCCTACGAGCAGTACTTC. The chain is built from TRBV27 and TRBJ2-7, with 7 bases that match TRBD1. The length of the CDR3 is 14 residues. Trimming at V came to 6 bases and at J to 2 bases, leaving 7 bases not matched to a gene. The germline V gene has CDR1 MNHEY and CDR2 SMNVEV (reference sequence).

The J gene is TRBJ1-1, the V gene TRBV29-1; 9 bases agree with TRBD1. The CDR3 has 15 amino acids. Germline V gives CDR1 SQVTM, CDR2 ANQGSEA. After removal of 8 bases from V and 4 bases from J, the junction contained 14 bases not matched to a gene. The CDR3 here is CSTQSHRGLSTEAFF. The CDR3 coding sequence is TGCAGCACTCAAAGCCACAGGGGGCTAAGCACTGAAGCTTTCTTT. Variable domain in full (rest from reference TRBV29-1 and TRBJ1-1): SAVISQKPSRDICQRGTSLTIQCQVDSQVTMMFWYRQQPGQSLTLIATANQGSEATYESGFVIDKFPISRPNLTFSTLTVSNMSPEDSSIYLCSTQSHRGLSTEAFFGQGTRLTVV.

A remark on this clone: This specimen includes other DNA sequences encoding the same CDR3. The rearrangement joins TRBV2 to TRBJ2-7, with D perhaps matching TRBD1 or TRBD2 (5 bases each). Per the germline V gene, CDR1 is SNHLY and CDR2 is FYNNEI. V lost 4 bases, J lost 0 bases, and 13 bases lay in between. The CDR3 extends over 15 amino acids. This chain's CDR3 is CASSAGTGSSYEQYF. CDR3 DNA: TGTGCCAGCAGTGCAGGGACGGGGAGCTCCTACGAGCAGTACTTC.

The V gene is TRBV11-2, the J gene TRBJ1-1, with D possibly matching TRBD1 (6 bases). The V gene lost 0 bases and the J gene lost 4 bases, with 15 bases spanning the gap. In germline, CDR1 is SGHAT, CDR2 FQNNGV. This CDR3 spans 16 amino acids. In nucleotides, the CDR3 is TGTGCCAGCAGCTTAGAGGCAGGGGAGATTCGCACTGAAGCTTTCTTT. This encodes CASSLEAGEIRTEAFF.

The chain has TRBV10-3 and TRBJ1-3; a possible D gene is TRBD1 (6 bases). Trimming took off 2 bases at V and 1 base at J, with 9 bases between the two ends. CDR3 length: 15 residues. CDR1 is ENHRY, CDR2 SYGVKD, per germline. The CDR3 here is CAISEGTMSGNTIYF. The CDR3 nucleotides read TGTGCCATCAGTGAGGGGACAATGTCTGGAAACACCATATATTTT.